The clone carrying this T cell receptor (beta chain) has only a few counts. This table comes from immunoSEQ multiplex PCR, and its TCRdb copy is limited to in-frame clones, with some not included. The sample yields 300,000 to 450,000 clones, about 89% seen once. The data stem from a study of blood T cell repertoires in COVID-19. This clonotype was sampled from a woman aged 60 to 75 with COVID-19, enrolled during active disease. Source material: peripheral blood.

The CDR3 sequence: CASSSSRQGNYGYTF. The DNA of the CDR3 is TGTGCCAGCAGTTCTAGCCGACAGGGGAACTATGGCTACACCTTC. The rearrangement uses TRBV28 and TRBJ1-2; 8 positions agree with TRBD1. The J segment lost 2 bases and the V segment lost 4 bases, leaving 6 bases of the junction unmatched. The CDR3 extends over 15 amino acids. In germline, CDR1 is MDHEN, CDR2 SYDVKM.